What follows are 21 T cell receptor beta chains derived from one specimen sequenced in a study of sequential checkpoint blockade in melanoma. Clones were sequenced by immunoSEQ multiplex PCR, and TCRdb holds only the in-frame ones, with some missing. The sample has approximately 8,800 clones; 59% are singletons. Specified treatment: randomized to nivolumab then ipilimumab (arm A) or the reverse (arm B). This material consisted of CD8+ T cells sorted from blood (inferred from file names), taken from a patient given nivolumab and ipilimumab in sequence. The receptors were sampled from a human donor with melanoma.

The J gene is TRBJ1-1, the V gene TRBV4-3, with no clear D. Per the germline V gene, CDR1 is LGHNA and CDR2 is YSLEER. The CDR3 has 14 residues. Trimming took off 3 bases at V and 6 bases at J, with 14 bases between the two ends. The CDR3 loop reads CASSHLGSVAEAFF. The DNA of the CDR3 is TGCGCCAGCAGCCACCTCGGGTCCGTTGCTGAAGCTTTCTTT.

This clone was observed a few times. The gene calls are TRBV6-1 and TRBJ1-6; unclear D gene. Germline CDR1 MNHNS, CDR2 SASEGT. The CDR3 length is 14 residues. V shed 6 bases and J shed 9 bases, with 15 bases lying between them. The chain's CDR3 is CASSLTVMGSPLHF. CDR3 bases: TGTGCCAGCAGCTTAACAGTAATGGGTTCACCCCTCCACTTT.

This clone has just a few counts. The chain combines TRBV6-5 with TRBJ2-7; 8 bases map to TRBD1. The CDR3 has 15 amino acids. The ends lost 2 bases at V and 3 bases at J; junction bases unmatched: 6. The V gene's germline CDR1 is MNHEY and CDR2 SVGAGI. The CDR3 loop is CASSYPGQVRYEQYF. The CDR3 nucleotides are TGTGCCAGCAGTTACCCGGGACAGGTCCGCTACGAGCAGTACTTC.

This rearrangement joins TRBV6-1 to TRBJ1-5; 10 bases map to TRBD1. Germline-derived CDR1 and CDR2 are MNHNS and SASEGT. CDR3 length: 15 amino acids. V was clipped by 4 bases and J by 7 bases; unmatched bases: 7. The CDR3 protein is CASSADRGLEQPQHF. For the CDR3, the DNA is TGTGCCAGCAGTGCAGACAGGGGGCTCGAGCAGCCCCAGCATTTT.

The chain has TRBV5-6 and TRBJ1-2; possibly TRBD1 for D (5 bases). Germline CDR1 SGHDT, CDR2 YYEEEE. V dropped 3 bases and J dropped 1 base, with 10 bases sitting between them. This CDR3 has 14 amino acids. CDR3 bases: TGTGCCAGCAGCTCCGGGGGAGGTAACTATGGCTACACCTTC. It yields the protein CASSSGGGNYGYTF.

This clone was observed once. A junction end diverges from the germline sequence, so it may reflect a read error. The sample holds other DNA sequences that translate to the same CDR3. The chain couples TRBV7-2 to TRBJ1-1, with D perhaps TRBD1 (5 bases). The CDR3 runs to 13 residues. Germline CDR1 reads SGHTA; CDR2 reads FQGNSA. The CDR3 DNA reads TGTGCCAGCAGCTTAAATTCAGGGCCTGAAGCTTTCTTC. Translation gives CASSLNSGPEAFF.

This chain uses TRBV6-1 with TRBJ2-7; D perhaps matches TRBD1 (8 bases). This CDR3 is built from 15 residues. Germline lookup yields CDR1 MNHNS and CDR2 SASEGT. Trimming cost V 7 bases and J 2 bases, with 18 bases left between them. CDR3 residues: CASNVQGEGAYEQYF. The CDR3 DNA sequence: TGTGCCAGCAACGTACAGGGGGAGGGAGCCTACGAGCAGTACTTC.

This clone is medium-sized. As DNA, the CDR3 is TGTGCCAGCAGCAGGGGCGCCGGGGAAAAACTGTTTTTT. This codes for CASSRGAGEKLFF. The chain is built from TRBV21-1 and TRBJ1-4; TRBD1, the D gene given by the table, was not confirmed from the DNA. TRBV21-1 is a recognized pseudogene. The CDR3 contains 13 residues.

The CDR3 spells CASGLAAGDTQYF. Here the CDR3 DNA reads TGTGCCAGCGGACTAGCGGCAGGAGATACGCAGTATTTT. This chain connects TRBV6-6 to TRBJ2-3, with 10 bases aligning to TRBD2. J gave up 5 bases and V 8 bases, and 4 bases lay outside the gene matches. The germline V gene has CDR1 MNHNY and CDR2 SVGAGI (reference sequence). The CDR3 is made up of 13 amino acids.

V is TRBV2 and J is TRBJ2-7; 8 bases fit TRBD1. Germline assignment: CDR1 SNHLY and CDR2 FYNNEI. The CDR3 has 15 amino acids. The J segment lost 7 bases and the V segment lost 4 bases, leaving 12 bases of the junction unmatched. The CDR3 DNA follows: TGTGCCAGCAGTGTTAGAGGACAGGGATGGCAGGAGCAGTACTTC. This gives the protein CASSVRGQGWQEQYF.

J is TRBJ1-1 and V is TRBV7-9; D remains unclear. CDR3 length: 12 residues. Germline lookup yields CDR1 SEHNR and CDR2 FQNEAQ (reference sequence). Trimming took off 3 bases at V and 4 bases at J, with 6 bases between the two ends. CDR3 region: CASSFWLTEAFF. The DNA for the CDR3 is TGTGCCAGCAGCTTCTGGCTCACTGAAGCTTTCTTT.

This chain connects TRBV4-3 to TRBJ2-1; possible D gene TRBD1, 5 bases. The CDR3 runs 13 residues. Germline CDR1 reads LGHNA; CDR2 reads YSLEER. V was clipped by 4 bases and J by 3 bases, with 7 bases between them. The DNA of the CDR3 is TGCGCCAGCAGCCGCGACAGCTACAATGAGCAGTTCTTC. The encoded protein is CASSRDSYNEQFF.

This clone was found a few times. V and J are TRBV9 and TRBJ2-3; 10 bases match TRBD2. V was pared by 3 bases and J by 2 bases, with 3 bases of the junction left unmatched. This CDR3 has 15 residues. Looked up from germline, CDR1 is SGDLS and CDR2 is YYNGEE. The CDR3 nucleotides read TGTGCCAGCAGCGCTAGCGGGGGCCCCACAGATACGCAGTATTTT. It encodes CASSASGGPTDTQYF.

The chain has TRBV19 and TRBJ1-4; tentative D call: TRBD1 (6 bases). The length of the CDR3 is 17 residues. Per the germline V gene, CDR1 is LNHDA and CDR2 is SQIVND (reference sequence). V lost 11 bases to trimming and J lost 4 bases, with 26 bases between them. The CDR3 loop is CASQPRAGAWVNEKLFF. DNA for the CDR3: TGTGCCTCCCAACCACGAGCGGGGGCTTGGGTTAATGAAAAACTGTTTTTT. Complete variable domain (other parts from reference TRBV19 and TRBJ1-4): DGGITQSPKYLFRKEGQNVTLSCEQNLNHDAMYWYRQDPGQGLRLIYYSQIVNDFQKGDIAEGYSVSREKKESFPLTVTSAQKNPTAFYLCASQPRAGAWVNEKLFFGSGTQLSVL.

This clone was detected only a few times. The genes are TRBV4-3 and TRBJ1-6, with D maybe TRBD1 (5 bases). Between the trimmed V and J ends, which lost 2 bases and 9 bases, there was a span of 14 bases. The length of the CDR3 is 15 residues. The germline CDR1 and CDR2 sequences are LGHNA and YSLEER. The CDR3 coding sequence is TGCGCCAGCAGCCAAAAGGCGGGGGAGGGTTCACCCCTCCACTTT. Residues: CASSQKAGEGSPLHF.

V gene TRBV4-3 combines with J gene TRBJ1-5; TRBD1 aligns across 7 bases. The CDR3 has 15 amino acids. J was trimmed by 0 bases and V by 5 bases; bases with no gene match: 4. CDR1 and CDR2 from the germline V gene are LGHNA and YSLEER. CDR3 sequence (DNA): TGCGCCAGCAGCTGGGACAGTGATAGCAATCAGCCCCAGCATTTT. Translating gives CASSWDSDSNQPQHF.

The gene calls are TRBV7-9 and TRBJ2-2; 8 bases agree with TRBD2. CDR1 is SEHNR and CDR2 is FQNEAQ in the germline V gene (reference sequence). Trimming removed 4 bases from V and 4 bases from J; junction bases left unmatched: 5. CDR3 length equals 15 residues. CDR3 coding DNA: TGTGCCAGCAGCTCTTGGACTAGCTCCACCGGGGAGCTGTTTTTT. Its translation: CASSSWTSSTGELFF.

This clone is medium-sized in the sample. The chain combines TRBV19 with TRBJ2-1; 8 bases fit TRBD2. Trimming removed 6 bases from V and 0 bases from J; junction bases left unmatched: 7. Per germline, CDR1 LNHDA and CDR2 SQIVND (reference sequence). The CDR3 consists of 16 residues. CDR3 coding DNA: TGTGCCAGTAGACCCTGGCGGGGGGCCTCCTACAATGAGCAGTTCTTC. Translation: CASRPWRGASYNEQFF.

This clone is labeled medium-sized. The sample contains more than one DNA sequence encoding this CDR3. The chain joins TRBV29-1 to TRBJ2-1; 13 bases match TRBD2. This CDR3 comprises 14 residues. Unmatched junction bases numbered 8, after V lost 5 bases and J lost 10 bases. In germline, CDR1 is SQVTM, CDR2 ANQGSEA. Here the CDR3 reads CSVRGTSGVGEQFF. CDR3 bases: TGCAGCGTTCGGGGGACTAGCGGGGTGGGGGAGCAGTTCTTC.

The chain uses TRBV7-2 and TRBJ2-7; the D gene is possibly TRBD1 (6 bases). V gave up 1 base and J gave up 2 bases, with 6 bases separating them. Germline V gene sequence: CDR1 SGHTA, CDR2 FQGNSA. This CDR3 region has 13 residues. CDR3 protein: CASSLGGPYEQYF. Written as DNA, the CDR3 is TGTGCCAGCAGCTTAGGGGGGCCCTACGAGCAGTACTTC. Drawing the rest from reference TRBV7-2 and TRBJ2-7, the complete variable domain is GAGVSQSPSNKVTEKGKDVELRCDPISGHTALYWYRQSLGQGLEFLIYFQGNSAPDKSGLPSDRFSAERTGGSVSTLTIQRTQQEDSAVYLCASSLGGPYEQYFGPGTRLTVT.

This clone was counted only a few times. The chain links TRBV2 to TRBJ2-1; TRBD1 matches 12 bases. Germline V gene data show CDR1 as SNHLY and CDR2 as FYNNEI. This CDR3 contains 19 residues. V lost 6 bases to trimming and J lost 8 bases; unmatched junction nucleotides: 20. The CDR3 loop reads CASRATEFPGTGGADEQFF. CDR3 bases: TGTGCCAGCAGGGCGACTGAATTCCCCGGGACAGGGGGCGCGGATGAGCAGTTCTTC.